These T cell receptor beta chains were read from a single sample in a study of blood T cell repertoires in COVID-19. Clones were sequenced by immunoSEQ multiplex PCR, and TCRdb holds only the in-frame ones, with some missing. Seen here are just over 95,000 clones, about 80% observed once, and the top ten hold about 17%. Sequencing used peripheral blood. These receptors were taken from a man older than 75 with acute or convalescent COVID-19. Each CDR3 is given with its conserved first and last residue. A D gene is named only where the DNA matches it firmly. Clone size is not always given. Where it is, it says once, few, many or a class for expanded clones.

D gene	V gene	J gene	clone size	CDR3 protein	CDR3 DNA
TRBD2	TRBV19	TRBJ2-3	NA	CATKPGLAVGDTQYF	TGTGCCACTAAGCCGGGACTAGCGGTGGGGGATACGCAGTATTTT
NA	TRBV30	TRBJ1-1	NA	CAWSVSGSTEAFF	TGTGCCTGGAGTGTGTCGGGGAGCACTGAAGCTTTCTTT
NA	TRBV4-1	TRBJ2-7	few	CASSQANRRYEQYF	TGCGCCAGCAGCCAAGCCAACAGAAGATACGAGCAGTACTTC
TRBD1	TRBV5-5	TRBJ2-7	NA	CASSLSTGELYEQYF	TGTGCCAGCAGCTTAAGCACAGGGGAGTTGTACGAGCAGTACTTC
NA	TRBV6-6	TRBJ2-1	NA	CASLTLPGRNNEQFF	TGTGCCAGCCTAACCCTTCCGGGGAGAAACAATGAGCAGTTCTTC
NA	TRBV20-1	TRBJ2-7	NA	CSASRTGWQQDYEQYF	TGCAGTGCTAGTAGAACAGGTTGGCAGCAGGACTACGAGCAGTACTTC
NA	TRBV10-1	TRBJ2-7	NA	CASSTDSQAKYEQYF	TGCGCCAGCAGCACGGACAGTCAGGCGAAATACGAGCAGTACTTC
TRBD2	TRBV4-1	TRBJ2-7	NA	CASSQDRGGYEQYF	TGCGCCAGCAGCCAAGATCGGGGGGGATACGAGCAGTACTTC
NA	TRBV5-4	TRBJ1-1	NA	CASSPGVQGTEAFF	TGTGCCAGCAGCCCAGGGGTTCAGGGCACTGAAGCTTTCTTT
TRBD1	TRBV19	TRBJ2-7	few	CASSITSGTVYYEQYF	TGTGCCAGTAGTATTACTTCCGGGACAGTTTACTACGAGCAGTACTTC
NA	TRBV7-9	TRBJ1-6	few	CASSSYGTADSPLHF	TGTGCCAGCAGCTCATACGGGACTGCTGATTCACCCCTCCACTTT
TRBD1	TRBV2	TRBJ1-2	NA	CASSSGQGNYGYTF	TGTGCCAGCAGTTCCGGACAGGGTAACTATGGCTACACCTTC
NA	TRBV18	TRBJ1-2	NA	CASSEDSIYGYTF	TGTGCCAGCTCAGAGGACAGTATATATGGCTACACCTTC
NA	TRBV14	TRBJ2-7	NA	CASSQEGRALYEQYF	TGTGCCAGCAGCCAAGAAGGCAGGGCATTGTACGAGCAGTACTTC
TRBD1	TRBV7-2	TRBJ1-5	NA	CASSSWGQGPPEPQHF	TGTGCCAGCAGCTCTTGGGGACAGGGGCCGCCGGAGCCCCAGCATTTT
NA	TRBV2	TRBJ2-6	NA	CASSEAVWGSPSRSGANVLTF	TGTGCCAGCAGTGAAGCCGTTTGGGGCAGCCCTTCTCGCTCTGGGGCCAACGTCCTGACTTTC
TRBD2	TRBV5-5	TRBJ2-5	NA	CASAREGETQYF	TGTGCCAGCGCTCGGGAGGGAGAGACCCAGTACTTC
NA	TRBV7-2	TRBJ2-7	NA	CASSLAVGQPNEQYF	TGTGCCAGCAGCTTAGCAGTCGGACAGCCAAACGAGCAGTACTTC
TRBD1	TRBV5-1	TRBJ2-5	once	CASSLVPGTGGETQYF	TGCGCCAGCAGCTTGGTACCCGGGACAGGAGGAGAGACCCAGTACTTC
TRBD2	TRBV24-1	TRBJ2-1	NA	CATSDGSTSGRSFF	TGTGCCACCAGTGATGGCTCCACTAGCGGGAGAAGTTTCTTC
TRBD2	TRBV9	TRBJ2-2	NA	CASSKTSGGNTGELFF	TGTGCCAGCAGCAAGACTAGCGGGGGGAACACCGGGGAGCTGTTTTTT
TRBD2	TRBV28	TRBJ2-5	once	CASAGGWETQYF	TGTGCCAGCGCGGGAGGTTGGGAGACCCAGTACTTC
TRBD2	TRBV27	TRBJ2-1	once	CASSPPRTSGRSGYNEQFF	TGTGCCAGCAGTCCTCCGCGGACTAGCGGGAGATCGGGCTACAATGAGCAGTTCTTC
NA	TRBV2	TRBJ1-5	NA	CASRTRPNQPQHF	TGTGCCAGCCGAACACGTCCTAATCAGCCCCAGCATTTT
NA	TRBV9	TRBJ1-1	NA	CASRGGSNTEAFF	TGTGCCAGCAGGGGGGGATCGAACACTGAAGCTTTCTTT
TRBD1	TRBV6-5	TRBJ1-6	NA	CASSYGTANSPLHF	TGTGCCAGCAGTTACGGGACAGCAAATTCACCCCTCCACTTT
TRBD1	TRBV4-3	TRBJ1-4	NA	CASSQDRRTNEKLFF	TGCGCCAGCAGCCAGGACAGGCGCACTAATGAAAAACTGTTTTTT
NA	TRBV13	TRBJ1-5	NA	CASSATGQPQHF	TGTGCCAGCAGCGCGACAGGCCAGCCCCAGCATTTT
TRBD1	TRBV6-5	TRBJ1-2	NA	CASRPDRGYGYTF	TGTGCCAGCAGACCGGACAGGGGATATGGCTACACCTTC
TRBD2	TRBV6-5	TRBJ2-1	NA	CASRLTSGRASEQFF	TGTGCCAGCAGGCTAACTAGCGGGAGGGCCAGTGAGCAGTTCTTC
NA	TRBV9	TRBJ1-6	NA	CASSDYQGYNSPLHF	TGTGCCAGCAGCGATTACCAGGGGTATAATTCACCCCTCCACTTT
NA	TRBV18	TRBJ2-7	NA	CASSPTEYEQYF	TGTGCCAGCTCACCTACAGAGTACGAGCAGTACTTC
NA	TRBV11-2	TRBJ2-5	NA	CASSQYQGLQGKYF	TGTGCCAGCAGCCAATACCAGGGATTGCAGGGGAAGTACTTC
TRBD2	TRBV6-1	TRBJ2-7	NA	CASSDSESGRLAYEQYF	TGTGCCAGCAGTGATTCCGAAAGCGGGAGGTTGGCCTACGAGCAGTACTTC